This T cell receptor beta chain appears in the sequencing data of a study of regulatory T cells in long-lasting Graves disease (dated by TCRdb to the early 2020s). Some background on the complete study: Persistent Graves' disease was defined as persistently positive TSH receptor autoantibodies together with antithyroid drug treatment for over 5 years. Patients with persistent Graves' disease were compared with patients with newly diagnosed Graves' disease using TCR sequencing and RNA sequencing of peripheral blood. The study took place in China and was registered as a clinical trial. TCR sequencing covered 13 persistent and 20 newly diagnosed Graves' disease patients, some 33 samples in total. Antithyroid drugs had been taken for 8.5 to 12 years on average by persistent Graves' disease patients in the clinical cohort. Beyond this particular receptor, the publication reports: The authors acknowledged the small sample size as a limitation that may reduce accuracy. Compared with newly diagnosed patients, patients with persistent Graves' disease had lower TCR Shannon entropy and fewer highly expanded clones, which suggests clonal expansion. Only the TCR beta chain was sequenced and analyzed. Preferential use of TRBV28, TRBJ1-2 and TRBJ2-5 was observed in persistent disease, whereas TRBV20-1 and TRBJ2-1 were favored in newly diagnosed disease. Persistent patients shared more public clonotypes among themselves (around 2,800) than newly diagnosed patients did (more than 850). The study examined only peripheral blood because the primary lesion, thyroid tissue, could not be accessed.

Relative to germline, V is missing 0 bases and J is missing 6 bases, with 9 bases of the junction outside any gene match. Via the germline V gene, CDR1 is SGHRS and CDR2 YFSETQ. The CDR3 spans 15 residues, from the cysteine through the phenylalanine. The kept DNA is CDR3 alone, 45 bases in frame from the first base. As concerns this clonotype: Its antigen specificity is not known. Per-base quality was not reported, and no clone a single base away is much larger than it.

What this sample's time point label stands for: persistent/refractory GD, antithyroid drugs over 5 years with positive TRAb. For both TCR sequencing and RNA sequencing, RNA was extracted from PBMCs in TRIzol. Graves' disease was diagnosed according to American Thyroid Association guidelines. Patients were recruited from an endocrinology department in Xi'an, China. From each patient, about 8.9 milliliters of peripheral blood was collected into an EDTA anticoagulant tube. Ficoll Paque Plus density gradient separation was used to isolate PBMCs, and no further T cell sorting was performed. An Agilent 2100 Bioanalyzer and agarose gel were used to check RNA quality, while a NanoDrop 2000 measured RNA concentration. Library preparation employed multiplex PCR. Sequencing relied on an Illumina HiSeq 4000. iRepertoire HTBI primers and Arm-PCR amplification of CDR3 regions were used to construct TCR beta libraries. Before sequencing, the PCR products underwent gel purification. The published analysis was carried out like this. A total of some 65 TRBV and 14 TRBJ segments were identified across samples and were used for gene usage analysis of CDR3 amino acid clonotypes. COPE and FqMerger were used to merge filtered high-quality paired reads into contigs. BLAST was used to align contigs to the IMGT TRBV, TRBD and TRBJ reference genes, and CDR3 was defined following IMGT. Any clonotype with a frequency above 0.1% was counted as a highly expanded clone. Repertoire diversity was measured by Shannon entropy, and V-J evenness by the Gini coefficient. Clonotypes shared by more than one individual were considered public. Starting from the raw public reads, TCRdb applied fastp trimming at Q25, assembled clones with MiXCR and retained in-frame beta chains. Each CDR3 protein appears once, grouped with its most common genes and DNA. The V and J calls and clone size are TCRdb's, not the authors'. Recorded for this sample are over 450,000 distinct CDR3 sequences; 20% to 25% of them occurred a single time. In total, the top ten clones hold roughly 7% of the sample.

In this chain, TRBV5-1 is recombined with TRBJ2-7; 7 central bases correspond to TRBD1. The TCR comes from a female donor with Graves disease. Sequencing was performed on peripheral blood mononuclear cells (PBMCs), taken when the disease was refractory, from a patient treated with antithyroid drugs. The DNA is as follows: TGCGCCAGCAGCTTGGCCGGGACAGTCTTATCCGAGCAGTACTTC. This sequence encodes CASSLAGTVLSEQYF.